This paragraph reports one TCR beta chain. The antigen remains undetermined. The table came from immunoSEQ multiplex PCR; TCRdb's copy has only in-frame clones and leaves some out. The repertoire holds 9,500 to 15,000 clones, around 62% seen once, with 1.2% in the top ten. This record comes from a study of regulatory dendritic cells for organ transplantation. Study-level background: Monocytes received vitamin D3 on days 0 and 4, IL-10 on day 4.

Trimming stripped 10 bases from V and 2 bases from J, with 18 bases between. Per the germline V gene, CDR1 is WSHSY and CDR2 is SAAADI. The CDR3 runs 14 residues. Sorted T cells were CFSE-labeled and cultured 4 to 5 days with allogeneic regulatory or mature dendritic cells at 1:10. Naive CD45RA+ and memory CD45RO+ CD4+ or CD8+ T cells were FACS-sorted. Study findings and constraints: Memory CD8+ T cells were the most oligoclonal; naive cells were highly diverse. Among resting subsets, memory CD8+ cells contained the most alloreactive clonotypes.

Sequencing input: naive CD8+ T cells from blood cultured with dendritic cells. Subset specified: CD45RA+ naive T cells. The TCR was taken from a human donor in good health. The V call is TRBV10-2, the J call TRBJ2-7; D might be TRBD2 (5 bases). CDR3 residues: CATSEEGRPYEQYF. Written as DNA, the CDR3 is TGCGCCACCTCAGAAGAGGGTCGCCCCTACGAGCAGTACTTC.